The TCR beta chain under discussion was sequenced for a study of cytomegalovirus exposure and HLA in healthy donors. Findings and limits, study-wide: Later work showed greater clonal expansion in HLA-associated TCR beta chains than in equally common others. Researchers catalogued over 150 TCR beta chains as cytomegalovirus-associated. Most TCR beta V segments were productive about 87% or about 30% of the time in an earlier analysis.

It was with 60 Vbeta and 13 Jbeta primers that the PCR ran. Here immunoSEQ multiplex PCR was the method, and the copy in TCRdb shows in-frame clones only, minus some. The sample contains about 160,000 clones, 70% to 85% of which appear only once. The table lists this clone with a few counts. Its target is not known. The V and J ends lost 7 bases and 6 bases respectively, with 17 bases between them. The CDR3 is 14 residues long. CDR1 SGHAT and CDR2 FQNNGV come from the germline V gene. The sequenced material came from PBMCs. The receptor comes from a man in his forties or fifties in good health and CMV-seropositive. The chain joins TRBV11-2 to TRBJ2-3; a weak D match, TRBD2 (6 bases). CDR3 amino acids: CASNPGVLRDTQYF. CDR3 nucleotides: TGTGCCAGCAACCCGGGGGTCTTAAGGGATACGCAGTATTTT.